This T cell receptor (beta chain) was documented in a study of OX40 agonist ivuxolimab in advanced cancers. Looking at the study overall: Intravenous ivuxolimab was administered to patients every 2 weeks at 0.01 to 10 mg/kg.

Method: immunoSEQ multiplex PCR; TCRdb's copy keeps in-frame clones and lacks some. Among 50,000 to 75,000 clones listed, 75% to 95% were seen once. This clone was seen once. Germline CDR1 reads SGHRS; CDR2 reads YFSETQ. The V gene end was trimmed by 1 base and the J gene end by 4 bases; junction bases not matched to a gene: 4. The CDR3 loop spans 14 amino acids. Material: CD4+ or CD8+ T cells sorted from blood, obtained in a trial of the OX40 agonist ivuxolimab. The TCR originated in an adult with an advanced solid tumor such as melanoma, head and neck, liver or kidney cancer. The V call is TRBV5-1, the J call TRBJ2-7; 8 positions match TRBD1. The CDR3 reads CASSLPGGAYEQYF. The CDR3 DNA sequence: TGCGCCAGCAGCTTGCCAGGGGGCGCATACGAGCAGTACTTC.